This TCR beta chain was sequenced in a study of CD8+CD57+ T cells in acquired aplastic anemia. The V gene's germline CDR1 is SQVTM and CDR2 ANQGSEA. The CDR3 runs to 13 residues. Genomic DNA was employed as the template in profiling TCR beta VDJ and CDR3. Using its own MiXCR run on the reads, TCRdb lists one record per CDR3 protein. The table has 50,000 to 65,000 distinct CDR3 sequences, around 55% seen once. Notes on this clonotype: The junction departs from the called germline gene at one end, perhaps through a read error.

The sequenced sample consisted of sorted CD4+, CD8+, or CD8+CD57+ T cells (not recorded which) from PBMCs. The receptor comes from a human donor in good health, serving as a control. The chain has TRBV29-1 and TRBJ1-1; 8 bases align to TRBD1. The CDR3 region is CSVQGQATTEASF. The CDR3 bases are TGCAGCGTGCAGGGACAGGCAACCACTGAAGCTTCCTTT.